This TCR beta chain appears in the sequencing data of a study of shared clonotypes between healthy human individuals. Data came from immunoSEQ multiplex PCR; TCRdb stores just in-frame clones and leaves some out. Of 1,400,000 or so clones detected, 98% to 99% appear once; the ten largest clones hold approximately 0.4%. The CDR3 extends over 12 amino acids. Germline CDR1 and CDR2: SGHTA and FQGNSA. The V gene lost 3 bases and the J gene lost 9 bases, with 9 bases spanning the gap. J is TRBJ2-1 and V is TRBV7-2; D gene uncertain. The sequenced sample was naive CD4+ T cells sorted from blood. Subset here: CD45RA+ positively selected. This TCR derives from a man under 40 in good health. The CDR3 here is CASSFVRTEQFF. The CDR3, as DNA: TGTGCCAGCAGCTTTGTGCGTACTGAGCAGTTCTTC. The full variable domain, with the rest looked up from reference TRBV7-2 and TRBJ2-1, is GAGVSQSPSNKVTEKGKDVELRCDPISGHTALYWYRQSLGQGLEFLIYFQGNSAPDKSGLPSDRFSAERTGGSVSTLTIQRTQQEDSAVYLCASSFVRTEQFFGPGTRLTVL.